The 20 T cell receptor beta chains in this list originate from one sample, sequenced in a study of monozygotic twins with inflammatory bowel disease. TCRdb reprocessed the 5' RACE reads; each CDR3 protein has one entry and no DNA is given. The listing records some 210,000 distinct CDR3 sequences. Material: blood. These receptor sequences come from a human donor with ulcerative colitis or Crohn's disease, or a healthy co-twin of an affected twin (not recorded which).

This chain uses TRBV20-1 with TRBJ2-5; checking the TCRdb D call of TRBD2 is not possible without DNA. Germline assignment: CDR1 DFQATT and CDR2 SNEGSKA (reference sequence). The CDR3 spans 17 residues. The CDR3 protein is CSARAPGTSGGAETQYF.

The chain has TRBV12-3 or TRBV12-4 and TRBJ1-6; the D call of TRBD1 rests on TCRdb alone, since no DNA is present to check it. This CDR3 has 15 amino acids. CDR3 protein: CASRTGLRYNSPLHF.

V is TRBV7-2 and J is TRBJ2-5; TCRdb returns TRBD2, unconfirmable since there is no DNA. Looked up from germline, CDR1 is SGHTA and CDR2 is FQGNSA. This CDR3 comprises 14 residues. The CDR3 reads CASSALAGGKTQYF.

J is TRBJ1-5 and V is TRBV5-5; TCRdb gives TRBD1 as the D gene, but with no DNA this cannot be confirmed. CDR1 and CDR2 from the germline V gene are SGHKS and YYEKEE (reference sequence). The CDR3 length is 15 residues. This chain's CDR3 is CASSLFPGRSQPQHF.

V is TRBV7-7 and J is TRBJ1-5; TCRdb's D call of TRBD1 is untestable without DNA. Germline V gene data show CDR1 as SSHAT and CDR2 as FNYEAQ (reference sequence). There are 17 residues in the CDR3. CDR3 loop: CASSLARTGNYLGDQHF.

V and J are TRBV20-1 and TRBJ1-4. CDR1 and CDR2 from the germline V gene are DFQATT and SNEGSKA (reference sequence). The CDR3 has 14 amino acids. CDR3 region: CSASVGWTNEKLFF.

CDR3 sequence reads: CASRSWTVHSPLHF. V and J are TRBV7-9 and TRBJ1-6; the TCRdb call, TRBD1, lacks DNA for checking. The CDR3 extends over 14 amino acids. CDR1 is SEHNR, CDR2 FQNEAQ, per germline (reference sequence).

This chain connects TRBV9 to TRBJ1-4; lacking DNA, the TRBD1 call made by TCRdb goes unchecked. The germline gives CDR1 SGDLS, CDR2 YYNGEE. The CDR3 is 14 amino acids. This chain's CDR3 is CASSPRGLNEKLFF. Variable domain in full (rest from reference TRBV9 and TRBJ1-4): DSGVTQTPKHLITATGQRVTLRCSPRSGDLSVYWYQQSLDQGLQFLIQYYNGEERAKGNILERFSAQQFPDLHSELNLSSLELGDSALYFCASSPRGLNEKLFFGSGTQLSVL.

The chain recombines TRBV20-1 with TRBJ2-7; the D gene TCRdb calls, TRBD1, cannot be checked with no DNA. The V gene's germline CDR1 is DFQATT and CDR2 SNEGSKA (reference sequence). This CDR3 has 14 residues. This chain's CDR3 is CSASRKTGINEQYF.

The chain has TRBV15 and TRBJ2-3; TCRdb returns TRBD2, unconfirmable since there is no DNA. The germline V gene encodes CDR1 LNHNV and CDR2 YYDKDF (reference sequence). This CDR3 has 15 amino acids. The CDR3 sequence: CATSGGLAGTDTQYF.

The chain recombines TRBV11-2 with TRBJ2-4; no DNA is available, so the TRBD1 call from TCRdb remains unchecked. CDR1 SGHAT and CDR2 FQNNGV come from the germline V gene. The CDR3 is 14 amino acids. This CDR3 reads CASSSGTTGTIQYF.

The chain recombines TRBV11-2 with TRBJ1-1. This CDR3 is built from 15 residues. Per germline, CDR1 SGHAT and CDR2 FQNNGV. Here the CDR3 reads CASSLGQGWRAEAFF.

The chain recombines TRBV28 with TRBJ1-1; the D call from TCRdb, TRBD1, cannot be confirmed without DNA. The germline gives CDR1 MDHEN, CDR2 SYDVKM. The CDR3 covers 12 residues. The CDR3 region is CASSLGQGAAFF.

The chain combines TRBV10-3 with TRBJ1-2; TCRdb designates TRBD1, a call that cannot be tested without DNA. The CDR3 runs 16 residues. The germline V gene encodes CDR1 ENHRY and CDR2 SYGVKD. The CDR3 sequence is CAINHGTGLYGYGYTF.

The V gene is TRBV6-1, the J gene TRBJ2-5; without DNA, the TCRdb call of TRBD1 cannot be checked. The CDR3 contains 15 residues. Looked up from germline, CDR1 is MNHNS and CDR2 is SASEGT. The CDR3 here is CASSTDRAERETQYF.

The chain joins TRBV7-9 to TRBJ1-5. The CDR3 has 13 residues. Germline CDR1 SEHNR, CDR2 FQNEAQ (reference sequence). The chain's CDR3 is CASSSQEGQPQHF.

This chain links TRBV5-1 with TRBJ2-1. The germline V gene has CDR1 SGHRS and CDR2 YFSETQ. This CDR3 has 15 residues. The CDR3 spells CASSLDPSSYNEQFF.

The CDR3 sequence: CASSPGHGNQPQHF. V usage is TRBV18 and J usage is TRBJ1-5. This CDR3 comprises 14 residues. CDR1 KGHSH and CDR2 LQKENI come from the germline V gene.

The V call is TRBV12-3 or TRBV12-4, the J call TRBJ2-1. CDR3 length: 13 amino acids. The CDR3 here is CASSSAYYNEQFF.

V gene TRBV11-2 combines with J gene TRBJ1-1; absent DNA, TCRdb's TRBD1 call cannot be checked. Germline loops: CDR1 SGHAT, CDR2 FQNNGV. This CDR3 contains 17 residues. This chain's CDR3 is CASSLEGTGVPLTEAFF.